The rows below give T cell receptor beta chains drawn from one sample of a study of CD8+CD57+ T cells in acquired aplastic anemia. TCRdb re-called the reads with MiXCR, one entry per CDR3 protein. The sample has around 430,000 distinct CDR3 sequences; less than 35% are singletons. Sequenced: sorted CD4+, CD8+, or CD8+CD57+ T cells (not recorded which) from PBMCs. The receptor set was obtained from a human donor with aplastic anemia. Each CDR3 is given with its conserved first and last residue. D genes are given only for firm matches. A clone size is listed for some rows: how often the clone was seen (once, few, many), or a class if it is expanded.

CDR3nt,CDR3aa,v_gene,abundance,j_gene,d_gene
TGCGCCAGCAGCCAAGGGACAGGGACTGGAAACACCATATATTTT,CASSQGTGTGNTIYF,TRBV4-3,few,TRBJ1-3,TRBD1
TGTGCCAGCAGTTTTATCCGGAATCAGCCCCAGCATTTT,CASSFIRNQPQHF,TRBV12-3/TRBV12-4,many,TRBJ1-5,.
TGTGCCAGCAAATACGGGACTAGCGGAGGAGATACGCAGTATTTT,CASKYGTSGGDTQYF,TRBV2,.,TRBJ2-3,TRBD2
TGTGCCAGTAGTATTCGAGGGAGATACTACAATGAGCAGTTCTTC,CASSIRGRYYNEQFF,TRBV19,many,TRBJ2-1,.
TGCAGTGCTTCAGGGTTAAGCTCCTACAATGAGCAGTTCTTC,CSASGLSSYNEQFF,TRBV20-1,.,TRBJ2-1,.
TGCGCCAGCAGCCCGAGGCCAACAGGGGCGAACACTGAAGCTTTCTTT,CASSPRPTGANTEAFF,TRBV4-3,.,TRBJ1-1,TRBD1
TGCGCCAGCAGCAGCCAACTAGCGGGGGGCCCCAATGGGCAGTTCTTC,CASSSQLAGGPNGQFF,TRBV5-1,.,TRBJ2-1,TRBD2
TGTGCCAGCAGTTCAGGGATATCGCCTATAGCCAAAAACATTCAGTACTTC,CASSSGISPIAKNIQYF,TRBV27,.,TRBJ2-4,.
TGTGCCAGCAGCGCGAATACTAATGAAAAACTGTTTTTT,CASSANTNEKLFF,TRBV2,many,TRBJ1-4,.
TGCAGCGTTCGACAGGCCCCCTCCTACGAGCAGTACTTC,CSVRQAPSYEQYF,TRBV29-1,.,TRBJ2-7,.
TGCAGCGTTCAGCAGGGGGCAGGGGACTATGGCTACACCTTC,CSVQQGAGDYGYTF,TRBV29-1,.,TRBJ1-2,TRBD1
TGTGCCAGTAGTCTTCAGGACGGAAACCTCTATGGCTACACCTTC,CASSLQDGNLYGYTF,TRBV19,many,TRBJ1-2,.
TGTGCCAGCAGCTTATTAGGGGCCCCCTTGAATGAGCAGTTCTTC,CASSLLGAPLNEQFF,TRBV7-3,.,TRBJ2-1,.
TGTGCCAGCAGTCACCGGACAGGGCTGAGAGGGAACGAGCAGTACTTC,CASSHRTGLRGNEQYF,TRBV10-2,once,TRBJ2-7,TRBD1
TGTGCCAGCAGTTACTCGAGCGCCGGGGAGCTGTTTTTT,CASSYSSAGELFF,TRBV6-2/TRBV6-3,.,TRBJ2-2,.
TGTGCCAGCTCATCTTCAGCTAGCTCTGGAAACACCATATATTTT,CASSSSASSGNTIYF,TRBV18,.,TRBJ1-3,.
TGTGCCAGCAGGCAACAGTCCTTCTCCTTCTACGAGCAGTACTTC,CASRQQSFSFYEQYF,TRBV2,few,TRBJ2-7,.
TGCAGTGCTAGTCGGGTGGCGAACACTGAAGCTTTCTTT,CSASRVANTEAFF,TRBV20-1,few,TRBJ1-1,.
TGTGCCAGCAGTAAGATAGCGGGAGTACGTTACGAGCAGTACTTC,CASSKIAGVRYEQYF,TRBV27,few,TRBJ2-7,TRBD2
TGTGCCATCAGTCCCGGGACCAAGTACAATGAGCAGTTCTTC,CAISPGTKYNEQFF,TRBV10-3,many,TRBJ2-1,.
TGTGCCATCAGTGCCCACAGGGAGGTCGAGCAGTACTTC,CAISAHREVEQYF,TRBV10-3,few,TRBJ2-7,.
TGTGCCACCAGTGACTCTTCTTGGGGGTACAATGAGCAGTTCTTC,CATSDSSWGYNEQFF,TRBV24-1,many,TRBJ2-1,.
TGTGCCAGCACGTTTGAGACAGATACGCAGTATTTT,CASTFETDTQYF,TRBV2,.,TRBJ2-3,.
TGCGCCAGCAGCTTGGCCCTAGGAGGCCCCAGCTCCTACGAGCAGTACTTC,CASSLALGGPSSYEQYF,TRBV5-1,few,TRBJ2-7,.
TGTGCCAGCAGTGATTTGCGGACAGGTGTGGCTTTCTTT,CASSDLRTGVAFF,TRBV25-1,once,TRBJ1-1,TRBD1
TGTGCCAGCAGCGACGCGGGACAGGGGTTTGGAGGCTACACCTTC,CASSDAGQGFGGYTF,TRBV11-2,many,TRBJ1-2,TRBD1